This T cell receptor (beta chain) came from a study of blood T cell repertoires in COVID-19 (dated by TCRdb to 2018 to 2020). The study in broad terms: The collaborator samples originated in the United States, Italy and Spain and spanned the acute and convalescent phases of COVID-19. The material from the prospective study consisted of cDNA or gDNA derived from T cells, B-cell-depleted T cells, or PBMCs. Deeply sampled blood TCRbeta repertoires from subjects exposed to, actively infected with, or recovered from COVID-19 were included in the dataset. The repertoires were released in a freely available public database intended as a resource for research on the immune response to SARS-CoV-2. The samples were drawn from two sources: the first 160 participants of the ongoing ImmuneRACE study, and 1,200 or so subjects contributed by 6 global collaborators. The sample metadata nearly always contained a de-identified subject ID, COVID-19 status, age in years and sex. Where HLA class I and class II types were available, the types were taken from metadata supplied by the sample provider, not from assay-based typing.

The germline V gene (reference sequence) sets CDR1 to SGHNT and CDR2 to YYREEE. The germline V and J ends show losses of 4 bases and 3 bases respectively, and no gene match explains 4 bases of the junction. The CDR3, from cysteine to phenylalanine, totals 15 residues. The kept DNA is CDR3 alone, 45 bases in frame from the first base. Study-level results and caveats: The amount of clinical and demographic metadata varied by source and participant and was provided uncurated.

The collaborating institutions used their own protocols to collect whole blood in K2EDTA tubes. For TCRbeta analysis, collaborator samples were shipped as frozen whole blood, as isolated PBMCs, or as DNA extracted from either sample type. TCRbeta CDR3 regions were amplified from genomic DNA using the immunoSEQ Assay, a bias-controlled multiplex PCR. On the authors' methods: The number of nucleated cells in each sample was estimated by amplification of reference gene primers within the assay. To quantify the absolute abundance of each unique TCRbeta CDR3 rearrangement, sequence reads were collapsed and filtered. For each sample, productive Simpson clonality was calculated by taking the square root of Simpson's diversity index across productive rearrangements. Sourced from immuneACCESS, this table was stored by TCRdb with only in-frame sequences that have V and J called. A share of the clones is absent; for the studies checked, an unresolved V gene accounts for under half, and the remainder has no known explanation. The V and J calls and the clone size are those of that table, but D and trimming were determined from the DNA. The sample table contains some 52,000 clones; only one count was recorded for roughly 91% of them. The ten largest clones represent about 3.4% of the sample.

Comment on this clone: It has no known antigen specificity. Base qualities are missing; no much larger clone stands one base away.

The sample taken for sequencing was peripheral blood. The TCR originated in a human donor in a cohort sampled during active COVID-19. The chain couples TRBV5-4 to TRBJ1-1; TRBD1 fits 12 bases in the junction. The nucleotide sequence reads as follows: TGTGCCAGCAGCGGGACAGGGGGCGCGTACACTGAAGCTTTCTTT. The resulting protein is CASSGTGGAYTEAFF.